This record concerns one T cell receptor beta chain sequence. The target of this receptor is not known. One base away there is no much larger clone; base qualities are not given. The data were obtained in a study of blood T cell repertoires in COVID-19 (TCRdb year 2020). Notes on the research overall: The collaborator samples originated in the United States, Italy and Spain and spanned the acute and convalescent phases of COVID-19. A freely available public database, intended as a resource for researchers studying the immune response to SARS-CoV-2, is where the repertoires were released. The prospective study material was composed of cDNA or gDNA derived from T cells, B-cell-depleted T cells, or PBMCs. The dataset comprised deeply sampled blood TCRbeta repertoires from subjects exposed to, actively infected with, or recovered from COVID-19. The sample metadata nearly always contained a de-identified subject ID, COVID-19 status, age in years and sex. Where available, HLA class I and class II types were taken from metadata supplied by the sample provider and were not determined by assay-based typing. The samples were drawn from two sources: the first 160 participants of the ongoing ImmuneRACE study, and fewer than 1,500 subjects contributed by 6 global collaborators. General study outcomes and caveats: How much clinical and demographic metadata was included differed by source and by participant, and the metadata was provided uncurated.

Trimming takes 2 bases from V and 8 bases from J, and the germline ends sit 5 bases apart. CDR1 and CDR2 were assigned from the germline V gene as SGHAT and FQNNGV. Including the terminal cysteine and phenylalanine, the CDR3 comprises 11 residues. Of the read, only the CDR3 DNA is kept; its 33 bases are in frame from base 1. TCRbeta CDR3 regions were amplified from genomic DNA by means of the immunoSEQ Assay, a bias-controlled multiplex PCR. Under the source paper's analysis protocol: The number of nucleated cells in each sample was estimated from the amplification of reference gene primers within the assay. To quantify the absolute abundance of each unique TCRbeta CDR3 rearrangement, sequence reads were collapsed and filtered. For each sample, productive Simpson clonality was calculated by taking the square root of Simpson's diversity index across productive rearrangements. In TCRdb, the immuneACCESS table is reduced to in-frame sequences with V and J assigned. These tables do not hold every clone; where another copy was compared, an unresolved V gene accounts for under half, and the others remain unexplained. The V and J calls and clone size are taken from that table; D and trimming were inferred from the DNA. The sample table contains over 200,000 clones; only one count was recorded for over 65% of them. 3.3% of the sample rests with the top ten.

Collaborating institutions collected whole blood in K2EDTA tubes following their own protocols. For TCRbeta analysis, collaborators shipped samples in one of three forms: frozen whole blood, isolated PBMCs, or DNA extracted from either of those sample types. The rearranged segments are TRBV11-2 and TRBJ2-3, with no confidently assigned D gene. This TCR derives from an elderly woman with acute or convalescent COVID-19. The specimen was peripheral blood. CDR3 region: CASSLTGTQYF. The DNA sequence reads TGTGCCAGCAGCTTAACCGGTACGCAGTATTTT. The CDR3 plus the reference TRBV11-2 and TRBJ2-3 genes for the other parts give the full variable domain: EAGVAQSPRYKIIEKRQSVAFWCNPISGHATLYWYQQILGQGPKLLIQFQNNGVVDDSQLPKDRFSAERLKGVDSTLKIQPAKLEDSAVYLCASSLTGTQYFGPGTRLTVL.